Each of the 29 T cell receptor beta chains below was sequenced from the same sample in a study of OX40 agonist ivuxolimab in advanced cancers. Clones were read by immunoSEQ multiplex PCR, and TCRdb kept only the in-frame ones, dropping some. The sample has 70,000 to 80,000 clones, 89% seen once. This specimen was CD4+ or CD8+ T cells sorted from blood, taken in a trial of the OX40 agonist ivuxolimab. Receptors were obtained from an adult with an advanced solid tumor such as melanoma, head and neck, liver or kidney cancer.

The table lists this clone with a count of one. The V call is TRBV14, the J call TRBJ1-1; D perhaps matches TRBD1 (5 bases). Germline V gene data show CDR1 as SGHDN and CDR2 as FVKESK. The V and J ends lost 1 base and 7 bases respectively, with 10 bases between them. The CDR3 sequence is 13 residues long. CDR3: CASSQVGGGEAFF. For the CDR3, the DNA is TGTGCCAGCAGCCAAGTTGGCGGGGGTGAAGCTTTCTTT.

The chain recombines TRBV2 with TRBJ1-4; D possibly corresponds to TRBD1 (5 bases). Deletions cut 2 bases from V and 0 bases from J, with 13 bases between. CDR3 length: 17 amino acids. Germline loops: CDR1 SNHLY, CDR2 FYNNEI. CDR3 sequence reads: CASSEWWGGATNEKLFF. CDR3 coding DNA: TGTGCCAGCAGTGAATGGTGGGGGGGAGCAACTAATGAAAAACTGTTTTTT.

The chain employs TRBV4-1 and TRBJ2-5; D is possibly TRBD1 (5 bases). The V gene lost 3 bases and the J gene lost 1 base, with 12 bases spanning the gap. The CDR3 is 15 amino acids. CDR1 is MGHRA, CDR2 YSYEKL, per germline. CDR3 sequence (DNA): TGCGCCAGCAGCCACGAACAAGGGGTCCAAGAGACCCAGTACTTC. Its translation: CASSHEQGVQETQYF.

The CDR3 DNA sequence: TGTGCCAGCAGTGACGGTGAAGTGGGGGGCTACACCTTC. Protein: CASSDGEVGGYTF. The chain uses TRBV6-4 and TRBJ1-2; D ambiguous. The germline V gene encodes CDR1 MRHNA and CDR2 SNTAGT. The V and J ends lost 2 bases and 8 bases respectively, with 12 bases between them. The CDR3 loop spans 13 amino acids.

J is TRBJ1-4 and V is TRBV6-4; unclear D gene. The CDR3 loop spans 16 amino acids. Germline loops: CDR1 MRHNA, CDR2 SNTAGT. Trimming pared 7 bases from V and 7 bases from J, leaving 22 bases between. The CDR3 DNA reads TGTGCCAGCAACTCTCCAACGATGGCAGGCGGTGAAAAACTGTTTTTT. Its translation: CASNSPTMAGGEKLFF.

The rearrangement links TRBV5-1 to TRBJ1-3; tentatively, D is TRBD1 (5 bases). This CDR3 contains 15 residues. V dropped 5 bases and J dropped 0 bases, with 12 bases sitting between them. The germline V gene has CDR1 SGHRS and CDR2 YFSETQ. In nucleotides, the CDR3 is TGCGCCAGCAGGGAGGGACCTAACTCTGGAAACACCATATATTTT. It specifies CASREGPNSGNTIYF.

The CDR3 DNA reads as TGTGCCAGCTCACCGGACAGGGGGCTCGCCGGGGAGCTGTTTTTT. Protein sequence: CASSPDRGLAGELFF. V is TRBV18 and J is TRBJ2-2; 11 bases match TRBD1. The V gene end was trimmed by 3 bases and the J gene end by 6 bases; junction bases not matched to a gene: 3. CDR3 length: 15 amino acids. The germline gives CDR1 KGHSH, CDR2 LQKENI. The full variable domain, rest sourced from reference TRBV18 and TRBJ2-2, is NAGVMQNPRHLVRRRGQEARLRCSPMKGHSHVYWYRQLPEEGLKFMVYLQKENIIDESGMPKERFSAEFPKEGPSILRIQQVVRGDSAAYFCASSPDRGLAGELFFGEGSRLTVL.

The chain employs TRBV7-2 and TRBJ1-2, with D possibly matching TRBD1 (5 bases). The CDR3 spans 14 residues. Trimming stripped 4 bases from V and 3 bases from J, with 12 bases between. Germline values: CDR1 SGHTA, CDR2 FQGNSA. CDR3 residues: CASSSTSGDYGYTF. CDR3 bases: TGTGCCAGCAGCTCGACCTCGGGGGACTATGGCTACACCTTC.

V gene TRBV7-2 combines with J gene TRBJ2-5; 12 bases line up with TRBD2. This CDR3 region has 15 residues. The germline gives CDR1 SGHTA, CDR2 FQGNSA. After removal of 5 bases from V and 5 bases from J, the junction contained 6 bases not matched to a gene. In DNA, the CDR3 is TGTGCCAGCAGCACACTAGCGGGAGGAAGGGAGACCCAGTACTTC. Translating it yields CASSTLAGGRETQYF.

The gene calls are TRBV5-1 and TRBJ1-2; TRBD1 aligns across 8 bases. With 4 bases clipped from V and 8 bases from J, the junction kept 7 bases outside the gene matches. Germline V CDR1 and CDR2: SGHRS, YFSETQ. The CDR3 runs to 13 residues. CDR3 bases: TGCGCCAGCAGCCCCGGACAGGGCGAGGGCTACACCTTC. This sequence encodes CASSPGQGEGYTF.

This rearrangement joins TRBV5-6 to TRBJ1-6; perhaps TRBD1 as D (5 bases). V was shortened by 2 bases and J by 4 bases, with 13 bases between the two germline ends. This CDR3 contains 16 residues. The germline V gene encodes CDR1 SGHDT and CDR2 YYEEEE. The DNA of the CDR3 is TGTGCCAGCAGCTTCAGGGTATCCGGATATAATTCACCCCTCCACTTT. This gives the protein CASSFRVSGYNSPLHF. The entire variable domain, with the rest obtained from reference TRBV5-6 and TRBJ1-6, is as follows: DAGVTQSPTHLIKTRGQQVTLRCSPKSGHDTVSWYQQALGQGPQFIFQYYEEEERQRGNFPDRFSGHQFPNYSSELNVNALLLGDSALYLCASSFRVSGYNSPLHFGNGTRLTVT.

The J gene is TRBJ1-4, the V gene TRBV11-3; D may be TRBD1 (6 bases). Germline CDR1 is SGHNT and CDR2 is YENEEA. Trimming cost V 5 bases and J 3 bases, with 16 bases left between them. This CDR3 has 16 amino acids. The CDR3: CASSVSGAISNEKLFF. CDR3 nucleotide sequence: TGTGCCAGCAGCGTATCAGGGGCCATCTCTAATGAAAAACTGTTTTTT.

The chain employs TRBV18 and TRBJ2-7; perhaps TRBD2 as D (5 bases). The germline V and J ends were trimmed by 1 base and 0 bases, with 13 bases remaining between them. This CDR3 spans 16 amino acids. Germline CDR1 and CDR2: KGHSH and LQKENI. CDR3 sequence (DNA): TGTGCCAGCTCACCACTGAGACCGGGAAACTCCTACGAGCAGTACTTC. It translates to CASSPLRPGNSYEQYF.

The chain employs TRBV5-8 and TRBJ2-5, with 14 bases identical to TRBD2. CDR3 size: 18 residues. Per the germline V gene, CDR1 is SGHTS and CDR2 is YDEGEE. V gave up 4 bases and J gave up 5 bases; unmatched junction bases: 13. CDR3 coding DNA: TGTGCCAGCAGCCCCGGACTAGCGGGAGGAATAGCCCGGGAGACCCAGTACTTC. Protein: CASSPGLAGGIARETQYF.

V usage is TRBV19 and J usage is TRBJ2-1, with 8 bases aligning to TRBD2. Germline values: CDR1 LNHDA, CDR2 SQIVND (reference sequence). This CDR3 has 16 amino acids. Trimming took 4 bases from V and 2 from J; bases not matched to a gene: 7. In nucleotides, the CDR3 is TGTGCCAGTAGTACCGAGCGGGAGCCCCCCTACAATGAGCAGTTCTTC. This sequence encodes CASSTEREPPYNEQFF.

The rearrangement links TRBV7-8 to TRBJ2-2; D gene ambiguous. The V gene's germline CDR1 is SGHVS and CDR2 FQNEAQ. This CDR3 region has 12 residues. V was pared by 5 bases and J by 7 bases, with 8 bases between. This CDR3 reads CASSPSLGELFF. As DNA, the CDR3 is TGTGCCAGCAGCCCTTCGCTCGGGGAGCTGTTTTTT. Supplemented by reference TRBV7-8 and TRBJ2-2, the full variable domain reads GAGVSQSPRYKVAKRGQDVALRCDPISGHVSLFWYQQALGQGPEFLTYFQNEAQLDKSGLPSDRFFAERPEGSVSTLKIQRTQQEDSAVYLCASSPSLGELFFGEGSRLTVL.

This rearrangement joins TRBV29-1 to TRBJ1-3, with unresolved D. V lost 7 bases and J 2 bases, leaving 6 bases between the germline ends. Germline CDR1 reads SQVTM; CDR2 reads ANQGSEA. The CDR3 is made up of 11 amino acids. The CDR3: CSAIAGNTIYF. In DNA, the CDR3 is TGCAGCGCCATTGCTGGAAACACCATATATTTT.

The chain couples TRBV6-5 to TRBJ2-7, with unresolved D. V lost 6 bases and J 6 bases, leaving 12 bases between the germline ends. The V gene's germline CDR1 is MNHEY and CDR2 SVGAGI. The CDR3 runs 12 residues. CDR3 residues: CASSPLTGEQYF. The CDR3 coding sequence is TGTGCCAGCAGCCCCTTAACCGGCGAGCAGTACTTC.

V and J are TRBV18 and TRBJ2-2; 7 bases are a match to TRBD1. The CDR3 has 16 amino acids. Germline CDR1 and CDR2: KGHSH and LQKENI. The trim removed 4 bases at V and 4 bases at J, leaving 9 bases unmatched. CDR3 residues: CASSLDRPPATGELFF. The CDR3 DNA reads as TGTGCCAGCTCACTGGACAGGCCACCGGCCACCGGGGAGCTGTTTTTT. Combining the CDR3 with reference TRBV18 and TRBJ2-2 gives the whole variable domain NAGVMQNPRHLVRRRGQEARLRCSPMKGHSHVYWYRQLPEEGLKFMVYLQKENIIDESGMPKERFSAEFPKEGPSILRIQQVVRGDSAAYFCASSLDRPPATGELFFGEGSRLTVL.

The V call is TRBV6-1, the J call TRBJ1-3, with 8 bases matching TRBD1. The trim removed 6 bases at V and 3 bases at J, leaving 1 base unmatched. Germline V lookup: CDR1 MNHNS, CDR2 SASEGT. The CDR3 extends over 13 amino acids. CDR3: CASRDRGGNTIYF. CDR3 nucleotide sequence: TGTGCCAGCAGAGACAGGGGTGGAAACACCATATATTTT.

This chain links TRBV14 with TRBJ2-7; 8 bases agree with TRBD1. Germline loops: CDR1 SGHDN, CDR2 FVKESK. The CDR3 is made up of 14 amino acids. Trimming took 4 bases from V and 4 from J; bases not matched to a gene: 6. The CDR3 region is CASSRDRGQYEQYF. CDR3 bases: TGTGCCAGCAGCCGAGACAGGGGCCAGTACGAGCAGTACTTC. Based on the CDR3 plus reference TRBV14 and TRBJ2-7, the full variable domain is EAGVTQFPSHSVIEKGQTVTLRCDPISGHDNLYWYRRVMGKEIKFLLHFVKESKQDESGMPNNRFLAERTGGTYSTLKVQPAELEDSGVYFCASSRDRGQYEQYFGPGTRLTVT.

The chain couples TRBV6-6 to TRBJ2-7; 9 bases fit TRBD1. V dropped 8 bases and J dropped 3; count of bases not matched to a gene: 11. The CDR3 contains 15 residues. Germline CDR1 reads MNHNY; CDR2 reads SVGAGI (reference sequence). CDR3 bases: TGTGCCAGCGATAGCGCCGGGACAGGGATCTACGAGCAGTACTTC. Translation: CASDSAGTGIYEQYF.

This clone was found a few times. This chain links TRBV11-1 with TRBJ1-1, with D hard to call. Trimming removed 5 bases at V and 1 base at J, with 14 bases between. Germline CDR1 is SGHAT and CDR2 is FQDESV (reference sequence). This CDR3 is 15 amino acids long. CDR3: CASSPWSSQNTEAFF. The DNA of the CDR3 is TGTGCCAGCAGCCCGTGGTCATCACAGAACACTGAAGCTTTCTTT.

There are a few counts of this clone. The chain links TRBV2 to TRBJ1-2, with D possibly TRBD1 on 6 matching bases. V was cut by 7 bases and J by 5 bases, with 14 bases left in between. The CDR3 has 13 amino acids. From germline, CDR1 is SNHLY and CDR2 FYNNEI. CDR3 DNA: TGTGCCAGCAATTCAGGGGTCGGATATGGCTACACCTTC. Its translation is CASNSGVGYGYTF. The variable domain in full, with the rest retrieved from reference TRBV2 and TRBJ1-2, is EPEVTQTPSHQVTQMGQEVILRCVPISNHLYFYWYRQILGQKVEFLVSFYNNEISEKSEIFDDQFSVERPDGSNFTLKIRSTKLEDSAMYFCASNSGVGYGYTFGSGTRLTVV.

J is TRBJ2-7 and V is TRBV5-1; TRBD1 aligns across 11 bases. This CDR3 is built from 16 residues. V was clipped by 3 bases and J by 2 bases; unmatched bases: 7. Germline V lookup: CDR1 SGHRS, CDR2 YFSETQ. In DNA, the CDR3 is TGCGCCAGCAGCTCCCTACCGGGACAGGGGGCCTACGAGCAGTACTTC. Translation: CASSSLPGQGAYEQYF.

Comments on this clone: Other DNA sequences within the sample encode an identical CDR3. The J gene is TRBJ2-3, the V gene TRBV7-2, with 9 bases identical to TRBD2. The CDR3 sequence is 14 residues long. Germline CDR1 and CDR2: SGHTA and FQGNSA. The V gene end was trimmed by 3 bases and the J gene end by 2 bases; junction bases not matched to a gene: 0. The CDR3 here is CASSLGLATDTQYF. The CDR3 DNA reads as TGTGCCAGCAGCTTGGGACTAGCCACAGATACGCAGTATTTT.

V usage is TRBV19 and J usage is TRBJ1-5; D is undetermined. The V gene lost 5 bases and the J gene lost 4 bases, with 18 bases spanning the gap. Germline V CDR1 and CDR2: LNHDA, SQIVND (reference sequence). This CDR3 region has 16 residues. CDR3: CASSSQAWVGNQPQHF. The CDR3 bases are TGTGCCAGTAGTTCGCAGGCCTGGGTCGGGAATCAGCCCCAGCATTTT.

This clone has a single count. V gene TRBV6-6 combines with J gene TRBJ2-7; D is undetermined. The germline V gene encodes CDR1 MNHNY and CDR2 SVGAGI (reference sequence). This CDR3 region has 13 residues. V was trimmed by 4 bases and J by 6 bases, leaving 13 bases between them. This CDR3 reads CASSFLEKGEQYF. The CDR3 DNA reads TGTGCCAGCAGTTTTCTGGAGAAGGGCGAGCAGTACTTC.

The chain couples TRBV5-8 to TRBJ2-5; 9 bases match TRBD2. Unmatched junction bases numbered 4, after V lost 3 bases and J lost 1 base. The V gene's germline CDR1 is SGHTS and CDR2 YDEGEE. The CDR3 has 15 amino acids. In DNA form, the CDR3 reads TGTGCCAGCAGCTCCTTGACTAGCGGCCAAGAGACCCAGTACTTC. Translated: CASSSLTSGQETQYF. Variable domain in full (rest from reference TRBV5-8 and TRBJ2-5): EAGVTQSPTHLIKTRGQQATLRCSPISGHTSVYWYQQALGLGLQFLLWYDEGEERNRGNFPPRFSGRQFPNYSSELNVNALELEDSALYLCASSSLTSGQETQYFGPGTRLLVL.